Each of the 27 T cell receptor beta chains below was sequenced from the same sample in a study of molecular identifiers for immune sequencing clone quantification (dated 2018 in TCRdb). Libraries were made using PCR. Sequenced using an Illumina HiSeq 4000. Clones were called with MiXCR by TCRdb after fastp trimmed the public reads at Q25, and only in-frame beta chains were retained. Rows with one shared CDR3 protein collapse into an entry with the most common genes and DNA. The sample table shows around 470,000 distinct CDR3 sequences, and roughly a fifth are seen once. 0.7% to 1% of the sample goes to the ten largest clones. The sequenced sample consisted of naive CD8+ T cells from blood, with Jurkat cell RNA spiked in. Explained via the paper, the cell subset or site label denotes: FACS-sorted CD8+CD4-CCR7+CD45RA+ naive T cells. Receptor source: a human donor in good health. Some libraries in this study had Jurkat cell RNA spiked in.

This clonotype was counted ten times or more. The rearrangement uses TRBV4-3 and TRBJ2-6; D uncertain. V was cut by 2 bases and J by 3 bases, with 8 bases left in between. Germline loops: CDR1 LGHNA, CDR2 YSLEER. The CDR3 is 15 amino acids. CDR3 residues: CASSQSVVGANVLTF. The CDR3 DNA is TGCGCCAGCAGCCAAAGTGTCGTTGGGGCCAACGTCCTGACTTTC.

In this sample, this clonotype turned up a few times. V gene TRBV19 combines with J gene TRBJ2-3; D gene uncertain. CDR1 is LNHDA and CDR2 is SQIVND in the germline V gene (reference sequence). This CDR3 is built from 13 residues. Trimming shortened V by 3 bases and J by 4 bases, and 8 bases separated the two germline ends. The CDR3 sequence is CASSMAWADTQYF. The CDR3 DNA follows: TGTGCCAGTAGTATGGCTTGGGCAGATACGCAGTATTTT. Looking up the rest from reference TRBV19 and TRBJ2-3 gives the full variable domain: DGGITQSPKYLFRKEGQNVTLSCEQNLNHDAMYWYRQDPGQGLRLIYYSQIVNDFQKGDIAEGYSVSREKKESFPLTVTSAQKNPTAFYLCASSMAWADTQYFGPGTRLTVL.

This clonotype was seen only once. The V and J genes are TRBV2 and TRBJ1-1; TRBD1 might be the D (6 bases). The CDR3 length is 20 residues. Per the germline V gene, CDR1 is SNHLY and CDR2 is FYNNEI. With 6 bases removed from V and 0 bases from J, the gap between germline ends came to 29 bases. The CDR3 sequence is CASRGFPHVTGPGMNTEAFF. CDR3 DNA sequence: TGTGCCAGCAGGGGCTTTCCCCACGTCACAGGGCCGGGGATGAACACTGAAGCTTTCTTT.

The chain couples TRBV19 to TRBJ2-1, with 7 nucleotides matching TRBD1. Trimming cost V 4 bases and J 9 bases; bases outside gene matches: 12. This CDR3 has 15 residues. The germline V gene encodes CDR1 LNHDA and CDR2 SQIVND (reference sequence). The CDR3, as DNA: TGTGCCAGTAGTACCCCCCGGGGCCCAGGGGGTGAGCAGTTCTTC. Encoded protein: CASSTPRGPGGEQFF.

This clonotype was detected only a few times. This chain joins TRBV20-1 and TRBJ2-1; TRBD2 might be the D (6 bases). CDR1 is DFQATT, CDR2 SNEGSKA, per germline (reference sequence). V lost 4 bases, J lost 8 bases, and 30 bases lay in between. CDR3 length: 18 residues. The DNA for the CDR3 is TGCAGTGCTAACGAACACTCGCCTAGCGCGCTCCGTATAGATGAGCAGTTCTTC. Residues: CSANEHSPSALRIDEQFF.

V gene TRBV21-1 combines with J gene TRBJ2-7; no check of the table's D call, TRBD2, against the DNA was made. TRBV21-1 is listed as a pseudogene. CDR3 size: 22 residues. The CDR3 loop is CASSALAGVEGRPDLGAYEQYF. DNA for the CDR3: TGTGCCAGCAGCGCACTAGCGGGAGTTGAAGGACGGCCAGACTTGGGGGCCTACGAGCAGTACTTC.

In this sample, this clonotype turned up a few times. V and J are TRBV6-6 and TRBJ2-5; D might be TRBD2 (5 bases). The length of the CDR3 is 15 residues. The V gene lost 6 bases and the J gene lost 1 base, with 15 bases spanning the gap. Germline loops: CDR1 MNHNY, CDR2 SVGAGI (reference sequence). The CDR3 loop is CASSLTRAAQETQYF. The CDR3 nucleotides read TGTGCCAGCAGCCTTACTAGGGCAGCCCAAGAGACCCAGTACTTC.

Worth noting for this clonotype: This may be a read error, as it is one base from a much larger clone. The chain links TRBV28 to TRBJ1-2; perhaps TRBD1 as D (5 bases). With 5 bases removed from V and 3 bases from J, the gap between germline ends came to 16 bases. The CDR3 sequence is 15 residues long. The germline V gene has CDR1 MDHEN and CDR2 SYDVKM. In DNA, the CDR3 is TGTGCCAGCAGTACGAACAAGGGGACTGACTATGGCTACACCTTC. This sequence encodes CASSTNKGTDYGYTF.

This clonotype was detected only a few times. V gene TRBV7-2 combines with J gene TRBJ1-1; D is uncertain. Germline loops: CDR1 SGHTA, CDR2 FQGNSA. V lost 4 bases and J 3 bases, leaving 15 bases between the germline ends. The CDR3 spans 15 residues. The CDR3 DNA follows: TGTGCCAGCAGCTCGAATCTGAGACTGTACACTGAAGCTTTCTTT. This translates into CASSSNLRLYTEAFF.

This clonotype was recorded many times. The V and J genes are TRBV25-1 and TRBJ2-7; 9 bases fit TRBD1. CDR3 length: 17 amino acids. Trimming removed 3 bases from V and 3 bases from J; junction bases left unmatched: 12. Germline CDR1 and CDR2: MGHDK and SYGVNS. This CDR3 reads CASSDHEPGQGYYEQYF. As DNA, the CDR3 is TGTGCCAGCAGTGACCACGAACCGGGACAGGGTTACTACGAGCAGTACTTC.

This clonotype was counted a few times. CDR3 region: CASSPRALVVEQYF. The CDR3 DNA is TGTGCCAGTAGTCCTCGGGCCCTCGTTGTCGAGCAGTACTTC. J is TRBJ2-7 and V is TRBV19; no reliable D call. V was clipped by 5 bases and J by 6 bases, with 17 bases between them. CDR3 size: 14 residues. The germline V gene has CDR1 LNHDA and CDR2 SQIVND (reference sequence).

This clonotype was observed many times. This chain joins TRBV4-2 and TRBJ2-2, with D hard to call. The CDR3 is 12 amino acids. CDR1 and CDR2 (germline): LGHNA, YNFKEQ. V lost 2 bases and J lost 6, with 4 bases in between. In DNA, the CDR3 is TGTGCCAGCAGCCAACGGGCCGGGGAGCTGTTTTTT. Protein sequence: CASSQRAGELFF.

V and J are TRBV4-1 and TRBJ2-5; maybe TRBD2 (6 bases). Germline-derived CDR1 and CDR2 are MGHRA and YSYEKL. This CDR3 is 15 amino acids long. V was shortened by 0 bases and J by 1 base, with 9 bases between the two germline ends. The CDR3 sequence: CASSQEGGSQETQYF. CDR3 in DNA: TGCGCCAGCAGCCAAGAGGGGGGTTCCCAAGAGACCCAGTACTTC.

The chain couples TRBV28 to TRBJ2-5, with 9 bases lining up with TRBD1. This CDR3 is 13 amino acids long. The V and J ends lost 6 bases and 5 bases, in that order; junction bases with no gene match: 4. From germline, CDR1 is MDHEN and CDR2 SYDVKM. The DNA of the CDR3 is TGTGCCAGCAGAAGGACAGGGGATGAGACCCAGTACTTC. Its protein is CASRRTGDETQYF.

This clonotype was found a few times. The chain carries TRBV5-4 and TRBJ2-2; a weak D match, TRBD1 (6 bases). This CDR3 contains 15 residues. The germline V gene encodes CDR1 SGHNT and CDR2 YYREEE (reference sequence). Trimming left V 4 bases short and J 1 base short, with 11 bases between. This chain's CDR3 is CASSLTTGNTGELFF. The CDR3, as DNA: TGTGCCAGCAGCCTAACGACAGGGAACACCGGGGAGCTGTTTTTT.

The chain employs TRBV11-2 and TRBJ2-5; 14 positions agree with TRBD2. Germline values: CDR1 SGHAT, CDR2 FQNNGV. The CDR3 totals 19 residues. With 2 bases clipped from V and 0 bases from J, the junction kept 8 bases outside the gene matches. CDR3 in amino acids: CASSLKPGLAGVYQETQYF. DNA of the CDR3: TGTGCCAGCAGCTTAAAGCCGGGACTAGCGGGGGTTTACCAAGAGACCCAGTACTTC.

The chain employs TRBV12-3 or TRBV12-4 and TRBJ2-1; TRBD1 aligns across 8 bases. This CDR3 has 13 amino acids. V lost 4 bases to trimming and J lost 10 bases; unmatched junction nucleotides: 6. CDR3 in DNA: TGTGCCAGCAGTTCCGACAGGGGCTACGAGCAGTTCTTC. Its translation is CASSSDRGYEQFF.

This chain uses TRBV6-2 or TRBV6-3 with TRBJ2-2; D not resolved. The V end was cut by 3 bases, the J end by 3 bases, with 11 bases between. This CDR3 has 15 amino acids. Germline CDR1 reads MNHEY; CDR2 reads SVGEGT. In DNA form, the CDR3 reads TGTGCCAGCAGTTATAGTCACGACTACACCGGGGAGCTGTTTTTT. It yields the protein CASSYSHDYTGELFF.

The V and J genes are TRBV15 and TRBJ2-7; 7 nucleotides align to TRBD1. The V and J ends lost 5 bases and 3 bases, in that order; junction bases with no gene match: 4. The CDR3 is 13 residues long. Germline V gene sequence: CDR1 LNHNV, CDR2 YYDKDF (reference sequence). In DNA, the CDR3 is TGTGCCACCAGCCGGGACAGCTACTACGAGCAGTACTTC. Its translation: CATSRDSYYEQYF. The variable domain in full, completed from reference TRBV15 and TRBJ2-7, reads DAMVIQNPRYQVTQFGKPVTLSCSQTLNHNVMYWYQQKSSQAPKLLFHYYDKDFNNEADTPDNFQSRRPNTSFCFLDIRSPGLGDTAMYLCATSRDSYYEQYFGPGTRLTVT.

CDR3 amino acids: CASSRTSGKYNEQFF. Written as DNA, the CDR3 is TGCGCCAGCAGTAGGACTAGCGGAAAATACAATGAGCAGTTCTTC. This chain uses TRBV4-3 with TRBJ2-1; the match to TRBD2 covers 10 bases. Germline V gives CDR1 LGHNA, CDR2 YSLEER. The CDR3 is 15 amino acids. Losses at the gene ends were 6 bases for V and 4 bases for J; bases not matched to a gene: 6.

About this clonotype: Given a much more abundant clone one base away, this may be a read error. This chain uses TRBV7-6 with TRBJ2-5; the D gene is possibly TRBD2 (5 bases). CDR3 length equals 13 residues. Per germline, CDR1 SGHVS and CDR2 FNYEAQ. CDR3 in DNA: TGTACCACTACGAACGGGAATTCAGAGACCCAGTACTTC. Translation: CTTTNGNSETQYF.

Concerning this clonotype itself: The junction shows a germline mismatch at one end, possibly a read error. This chain joins TRBV20-1 and TRBJ1-5; no reliable D call. CDR1 and CDR2 (germline): DFQATT, SNEGSKA (reference sequence). The CDR3 length is 14 residues. The DNA of the CDR3 is TGCAGTGCTTCCTCGGCCCATAGCAATCAGCCCCGGCATTTT. It is translated as CSASSAHSNQPRHF.

As concerns this clonotype: The junction and the germline gene differ at one end; a read error may be behind it. The chain joins TRBV29-1 to TRBJ2-6; 7 nucleotides match TRBD2. Germline CDR1 is SQVTM and CDR2 is ANQGSEA. The CDR3 has 15 residues. The CDR3 DNA reads as TGCAGCGTTTTGGGGAGGGCACCTGGGGCCAACGTCATGACTTTC. Translated: CSVLGRAPGANVMTF.

About this clonotype: A read error may explain this, as a much larger clone is one base away. The chain is built from TRBV7-2 and TRBJ2-1; 11 nucleotides line up with TRBD2. The CDR3 has 16 amino acids. Per germline, CDR1 SGHTA and CDR2 FQGNSA. CDR3 loop: CASSFLAGGSYSEQFF. The CDR3 coding sequence is TGTGCCAGCAGCTTCCTAGCGGGAGGCTCCTACAGTGAGCAGTTCTTC.

The chain is built from TRBV7-9 and TRBJ2-3, with 12 positions matching TRBD2. The CDR3 contains 16 residues. V dropped 5 bases and J dropped 2; count of bases not matched to a gene: 5. Germline values: CDR1 SEHNR, CDR2 FQNEAQ (reference sequence). The chain's CDR3 is CASSRLAGEVTDTQYF. CDR3 sequence (DNA): TGTGCCAGCAGCCGACTAGCGGGAGAGGTCACAGATACGCAGTATTTT.

This clonotype was seen ten or more times. The chain uses TRBV29-1 and TRBJ1-2; D gene unclear. Trimming stripped 0 bases from V and 3 bases from J, with 11 bases between. The CDR3 spans 14 residues. Germline assignment: CDR1 SQVTM and CDR2 ANQGSEA. The DNA for the CDR3 is TGCAGCGTTGAAGATCAAGGCGGATACTATGGCTACACCTTC. Amino acids: CSVEDQGGYYGYTF.

This clonotype was recorded many times. The chain is built from TRBV6-6 and TRBJ1-4; the D gene is possibly TRBD1 (5 bases). This CDR3 has 14 residues. The germline V gene has CDR1 MNHNY and CDR2 SVGAGI (reference sequence). V gave up 2 bases and J gave up 4 bases, with 8 bases separating them. The CDR3 here is CASSYGGGNEKLFF. In nucleotides, the CDR3 is TGTGCCAGCAGTTACGGGGGAGGTAATGAAAAACTGTTTTTT.